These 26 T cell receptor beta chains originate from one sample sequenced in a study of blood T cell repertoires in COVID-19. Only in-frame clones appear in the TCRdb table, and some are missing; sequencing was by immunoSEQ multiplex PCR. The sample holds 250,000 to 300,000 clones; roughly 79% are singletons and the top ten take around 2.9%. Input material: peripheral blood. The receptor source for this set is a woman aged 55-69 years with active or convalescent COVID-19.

CDR3 nucleotide sequence: TGTGCCAGCAGCAAAGACAGGGTGGCTGAAGCTTTCTTT. It specifies CASSKDRVAEAFF. The rearrangement uses TRBV7-2 and TRBJ1-1; 7 positions agree with TRBD1. V dropped 5 bases and J dropped 6; count of bases not matched to a gene: 6. Germline CDR1 reads SGHTA; CDR2 reads FQGNSA. This CDR3 is built from 13 residues.

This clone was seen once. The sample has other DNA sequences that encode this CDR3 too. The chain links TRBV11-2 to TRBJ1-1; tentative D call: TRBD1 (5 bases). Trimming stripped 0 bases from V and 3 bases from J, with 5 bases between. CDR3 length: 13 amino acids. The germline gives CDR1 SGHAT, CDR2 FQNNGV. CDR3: CASSLDRDTEAFF. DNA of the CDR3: TGTGCCAGCAGCTTAGACAGGGACACTGAAGCTTTCTTT.

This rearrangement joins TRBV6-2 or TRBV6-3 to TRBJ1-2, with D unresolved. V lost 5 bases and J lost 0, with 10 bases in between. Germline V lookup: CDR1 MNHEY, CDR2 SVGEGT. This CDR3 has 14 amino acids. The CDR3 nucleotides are TGTGCCAGCAGTCAACAGCATACTAACTATGGCTACACCTTC. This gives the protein CASSQQHTNYGYTF.

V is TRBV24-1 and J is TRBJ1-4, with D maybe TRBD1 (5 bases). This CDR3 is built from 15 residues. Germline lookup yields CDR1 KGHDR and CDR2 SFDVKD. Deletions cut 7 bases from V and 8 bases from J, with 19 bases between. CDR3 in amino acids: CATRVQGRNEEKLFF. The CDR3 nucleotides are TGTGCCACCAGAGTTCAGGGCCGTAATGAGGAAAAACTGTTTTTT.

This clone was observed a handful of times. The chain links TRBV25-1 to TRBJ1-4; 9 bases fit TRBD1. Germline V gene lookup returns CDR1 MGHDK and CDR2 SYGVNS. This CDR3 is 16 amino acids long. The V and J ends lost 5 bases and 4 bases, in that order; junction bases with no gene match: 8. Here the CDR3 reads CASSLGQGSYNEKLFF. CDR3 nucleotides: TGTGCCAGCAGTCTGGGACAGGGATCCTATAATGAAAAACTGTTTTTT.

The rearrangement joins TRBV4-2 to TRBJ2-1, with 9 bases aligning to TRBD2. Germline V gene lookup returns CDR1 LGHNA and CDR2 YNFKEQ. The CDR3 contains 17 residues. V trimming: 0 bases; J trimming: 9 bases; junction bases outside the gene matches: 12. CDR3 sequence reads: CASSQDPERGEWGEQFF. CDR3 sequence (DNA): TGTGCCAGCAGCCAAGATCCAGAGCGGGGGGAATGGGGTGAGCAGTTCTTC.

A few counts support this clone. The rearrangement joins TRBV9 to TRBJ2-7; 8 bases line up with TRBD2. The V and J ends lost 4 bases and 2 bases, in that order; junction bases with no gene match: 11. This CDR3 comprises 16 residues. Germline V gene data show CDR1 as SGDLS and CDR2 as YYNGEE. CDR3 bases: TGTGCCAGCAGCCCGGGGCCCGGGGGGGCCCCCTACGAGCAGTACTTC. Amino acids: CASSPGPGGAPYEQYF.

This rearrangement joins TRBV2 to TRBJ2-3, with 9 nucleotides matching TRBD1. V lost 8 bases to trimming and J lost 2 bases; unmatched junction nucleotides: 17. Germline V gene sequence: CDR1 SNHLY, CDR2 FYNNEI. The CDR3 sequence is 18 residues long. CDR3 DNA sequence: TGTGCCAGCTTTAGGCGGTTGTCCGGGACAGGGTACACAGATACGCAGTATTTT. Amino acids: CASFRRLSGTGYTDTQYF.

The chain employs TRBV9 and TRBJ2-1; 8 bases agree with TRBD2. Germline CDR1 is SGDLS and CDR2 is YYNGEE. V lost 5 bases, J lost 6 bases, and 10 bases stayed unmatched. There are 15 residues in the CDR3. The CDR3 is CASRAPGLEANEQFF. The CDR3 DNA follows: TGTGCCAGCAGGGCTCCGGGACTAGAGGCCAATGAGCAGTTCTTC.

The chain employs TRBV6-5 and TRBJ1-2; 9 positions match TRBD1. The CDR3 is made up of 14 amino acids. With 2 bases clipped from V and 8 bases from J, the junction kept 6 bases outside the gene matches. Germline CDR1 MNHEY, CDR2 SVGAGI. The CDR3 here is CASSYLGQGTGYTF. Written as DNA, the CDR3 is TGTGCCAGCAGTTACCTCGGACAGGGGACAGGCTACACCTTC.

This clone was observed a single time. CDR3 residues: CAISDGQRSNQPQHF. CDR3 nucleotide sequence: TGTGCCATCAGTGACGGACAGAGAAGCAATCAGCCCCAGCATTTT. This sequence joins TRBV10-3 and TRBJ1-5, with a weak D call TRBD1 (6 bases). V was trimmed by 3 bases and J by 1 base, leaving 10 bases between them. This CDR3 is built from 15 residues. Germline CDR1 ENHRY, CDR2 SYGVKD.

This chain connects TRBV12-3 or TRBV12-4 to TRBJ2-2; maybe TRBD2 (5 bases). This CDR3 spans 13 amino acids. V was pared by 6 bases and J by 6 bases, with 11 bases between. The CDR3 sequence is CASRITGSGELFF. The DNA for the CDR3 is TGTGCCAGCAGAATTACGGGATCCGGGGAGCTGTTTTTT.

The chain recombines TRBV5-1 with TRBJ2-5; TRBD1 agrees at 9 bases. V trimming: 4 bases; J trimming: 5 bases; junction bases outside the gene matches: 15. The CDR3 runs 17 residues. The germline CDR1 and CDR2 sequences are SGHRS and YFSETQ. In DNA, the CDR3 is TGCGCCAGCAGCCCCTGGACAGGGGCCGCACACGGGGAGACCCAGTACTTC. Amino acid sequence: CASSPWTGAAHGETQYF.

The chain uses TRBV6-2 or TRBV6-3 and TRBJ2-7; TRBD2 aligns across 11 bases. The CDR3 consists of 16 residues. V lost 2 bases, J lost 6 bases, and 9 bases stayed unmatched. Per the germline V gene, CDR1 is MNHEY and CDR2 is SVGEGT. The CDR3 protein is CASSYPRLAGYVEQYF. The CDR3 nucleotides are TGTGCCAGCAGTTACCCCCGACTAGCGGGGTACGTCGAGCAGTACTTC.

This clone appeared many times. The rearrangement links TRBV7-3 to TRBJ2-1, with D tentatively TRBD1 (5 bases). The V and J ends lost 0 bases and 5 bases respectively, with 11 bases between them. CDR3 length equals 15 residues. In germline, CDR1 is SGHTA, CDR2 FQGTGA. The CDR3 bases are TGTGCCAGCAGCTTAACTATAGACAGCAACAATGAGCAGTTCTTC. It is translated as CASSLTIDSNNEQFF.

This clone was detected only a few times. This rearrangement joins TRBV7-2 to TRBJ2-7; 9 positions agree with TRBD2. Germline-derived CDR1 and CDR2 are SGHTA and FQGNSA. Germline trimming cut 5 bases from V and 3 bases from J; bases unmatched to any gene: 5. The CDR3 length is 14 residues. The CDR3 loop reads CASSPQRGDYEQYF. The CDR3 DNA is TGTGCCAGCAGCCCCCAGCGGGGGGACTACGAGCAGTACTTC.

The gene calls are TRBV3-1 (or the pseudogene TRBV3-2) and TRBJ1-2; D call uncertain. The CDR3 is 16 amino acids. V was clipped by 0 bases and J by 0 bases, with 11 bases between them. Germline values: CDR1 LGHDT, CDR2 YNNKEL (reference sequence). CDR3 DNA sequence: TGTGCCAGCAGCCAAGACGAGGGAAAAGCTAACTATGGCTACACCTTC. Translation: CASSQDEGKANYGYTF.

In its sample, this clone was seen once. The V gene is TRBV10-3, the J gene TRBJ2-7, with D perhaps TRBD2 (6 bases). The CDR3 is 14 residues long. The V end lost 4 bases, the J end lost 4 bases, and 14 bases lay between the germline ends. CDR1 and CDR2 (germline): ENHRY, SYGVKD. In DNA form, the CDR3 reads TGTGCCATCAGTGGGGCAGGAGGGAGGTACGAGCAGTACTTC. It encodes CAISGAGGRYEQYF.

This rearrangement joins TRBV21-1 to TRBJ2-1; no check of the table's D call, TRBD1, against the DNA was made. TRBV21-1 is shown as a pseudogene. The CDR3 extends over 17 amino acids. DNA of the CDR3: TGTGCCAGCAGCAACCCAGGGCAACAGGGGGCCTACAATGAGCAGTTCTTC. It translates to CASSNPGQQGAYNEQFF.

DNA of the CDR3: TGTGCCAGTAGTATAGATTCGGGTGGCGAGCAGTACTTC. This encodes CASSIDSGGEQYF. The chain combines TRBV19 with TRBJ2-7, with unresolved D. CDR1 and CDR2 (germline): LNHDA, SQIVND (reference sequence). This CDR3 has 13 amino acids. V dropped 0 bases and J dropped 6 bases, with 9 bases sitting between them.

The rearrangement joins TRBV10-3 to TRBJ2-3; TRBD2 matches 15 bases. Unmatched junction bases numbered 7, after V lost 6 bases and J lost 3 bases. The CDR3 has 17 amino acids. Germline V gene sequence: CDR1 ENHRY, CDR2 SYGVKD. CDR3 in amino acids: CAISRTSGGAGTDTQYF. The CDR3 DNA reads TGTGCCATCAGCCGGACTAGCGGGGGGGCGGGGACAGATACGCAGTATTTT.

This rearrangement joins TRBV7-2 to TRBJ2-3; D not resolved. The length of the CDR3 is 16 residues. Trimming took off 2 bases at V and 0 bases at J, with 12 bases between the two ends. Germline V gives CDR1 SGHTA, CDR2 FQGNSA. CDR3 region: CASSLTIVRSTDTQYF. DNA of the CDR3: TGTGCCAGCAGCTTAACTATCGTGCGTAGCACAGATACGCAGTATTTT. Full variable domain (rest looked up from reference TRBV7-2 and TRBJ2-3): GAGVSQSPSNKVTEKGKDVELRCDPISGHTALYWYRQSLGQGLEFLIYFQGNSAPDKSGLPSDRFSAERTGGSVSTLTIQRTQQEDSAVYLCASSLTIVRSTDTQYFGPGTRLTVL.

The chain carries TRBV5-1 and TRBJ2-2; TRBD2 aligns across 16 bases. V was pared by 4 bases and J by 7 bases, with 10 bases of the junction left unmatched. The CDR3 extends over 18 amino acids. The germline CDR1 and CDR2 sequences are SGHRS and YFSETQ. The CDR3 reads CASSPPGLAGGLGGELFF. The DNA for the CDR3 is TGCGCCAGCAGCCCCCCGGGACTAGCGGGGGGGCTAGGCGGGGAGCTGTTTTTT. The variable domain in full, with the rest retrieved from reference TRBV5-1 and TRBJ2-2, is KAGVTQTPRYLIKTRGQQVTLSCSPISGHRSVSWYQQTPGQGLQFLFEYFSETQRNKGNFPGRFSGRQFSNSRSEMNVSTLELGDSALYLCASSPPGLAGGLGGELFFGEGSRLTVL.

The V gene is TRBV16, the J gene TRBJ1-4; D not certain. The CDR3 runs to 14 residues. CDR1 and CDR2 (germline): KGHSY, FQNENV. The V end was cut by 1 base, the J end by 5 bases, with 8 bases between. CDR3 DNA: TGTGCCAGCAGCCAATATTCGGAGAATGAAAAACTGTTTTTT. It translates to CASSQYSENEKLFF.

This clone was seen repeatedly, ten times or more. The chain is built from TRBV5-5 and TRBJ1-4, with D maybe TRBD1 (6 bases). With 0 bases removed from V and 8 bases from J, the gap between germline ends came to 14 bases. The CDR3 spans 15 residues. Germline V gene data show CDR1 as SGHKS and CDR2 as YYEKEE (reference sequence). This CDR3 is CASSLGGGVLEKLFF. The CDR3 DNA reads TGTGCCAGCAGCTTGGGTGGGGGCGTTTTAGAAAAACTGTTTTTT.

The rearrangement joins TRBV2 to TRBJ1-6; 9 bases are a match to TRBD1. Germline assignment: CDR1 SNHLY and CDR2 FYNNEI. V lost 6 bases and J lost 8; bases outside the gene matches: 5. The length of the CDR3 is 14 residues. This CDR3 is CASRITGGDSPLHF. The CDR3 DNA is TGTGCCAGCAGGATAACAGGGGGCGATTCACCCCTCCACTTT.